The sequence of this TCR beta chain was determined in a study of Graves' ophthalmopathy and Graves' hyperthyroidism. Study-wide points: Among expanded thyroid clonotypes above 0.001 frequency, most also occurred in blood.

Trimming left V 5 bases short and J 14 bases short, with 25 bases between. This CDR3 spans 16 amino acids. From germline, CDR1 is MNHEY and CDR2 SVGAGI. The authors enrolled newly diagnosed hyperthyroidism patients aged 18 to 65 with under 2 months' duration. Excluded: other autoimmune disease, uncontrolled infection, pregnancy or lactation. Orbital computed tomography, together with clinical symptoms, serum thyroxine, TRAb and thyroid ultrasound, was used for diagnosis. Notes on this clonotype: Its target is not known.

Scientists amplified the TCR beta CDR3 regions from RNA transcripts. The first-round RT-PCR employed HTBI primers together with the Qiagen OneStep RT-PCR kit. A multiplex PCR was then performed as the second round. TCRdb processed the multiplex PCR reads anew with MiXCR; each CDR3 protein has one entry. The profile shows over a million distinct CDR3 sequences, less than 45% of them singletons. The receptor was derived from an adult man with Graves' hyperthyroidism. The gene calls are TRBV6-5 and TRBJ1-6; D uncertain. Sequenced material: peripheral blood or thyroid tissue (not recorded which). CDR3 nucleotides: TGTGCCAGCAGTGGCCAACCTGGACTGTCTCCGCAGGCCCTCCACTTT. This sequence encodes CASSGQPGLSPQALHF.